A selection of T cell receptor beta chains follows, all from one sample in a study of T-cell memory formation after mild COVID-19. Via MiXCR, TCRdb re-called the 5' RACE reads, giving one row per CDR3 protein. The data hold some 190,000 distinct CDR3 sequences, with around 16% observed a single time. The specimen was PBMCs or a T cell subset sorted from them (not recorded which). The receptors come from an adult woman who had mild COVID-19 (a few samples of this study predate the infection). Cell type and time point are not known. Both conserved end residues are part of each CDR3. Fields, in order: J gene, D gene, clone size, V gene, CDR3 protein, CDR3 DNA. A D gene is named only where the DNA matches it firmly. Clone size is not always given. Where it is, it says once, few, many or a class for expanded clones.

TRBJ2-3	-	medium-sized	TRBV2	CASLRTPSGDTQYF	TGTGCCAGCCTCCGAACACCCTCCGGAGATACGCAGTATTTT
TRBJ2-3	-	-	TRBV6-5	CASSYSLGASTDTQYF	TGTGCCAGCAGTTACTCGTTGGGTGCTAGCACAGATACGCAGTATTTT
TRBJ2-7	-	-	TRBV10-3	CAISEVVSTYEQYF	TGTGCCATCAGTGAGGTGGTCAGTACCTACGAGCAGTACTTC
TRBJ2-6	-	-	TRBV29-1	CSVESGAGVLTF	TGCAGCGTTGAATCAGGGGCCGGCGTCCTGACTTTC
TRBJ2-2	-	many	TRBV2	CASTGRAGELFF	TGTGCCAGCACCGGACGGGCCGGGGAGCTGTTTTTT
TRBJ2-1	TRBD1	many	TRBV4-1	CASSRQQGAEGYNEQFF	TGCGCCAGCAGCCGTCAACAGGGGGCAGAGGGCTACAATGAGCAGTTCTTC
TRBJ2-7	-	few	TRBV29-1	CSVSPGTGYEQYF	TGCAGCGTGAGTCCCGGGACGGGCTACGAGCAGTACTTC
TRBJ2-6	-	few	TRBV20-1	CSAPPGMSGANVLTF	TGCAGTGCACCACCAGGGATGTCTGGGGCCAACGTCCTGACTTTC
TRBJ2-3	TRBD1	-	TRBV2	CASSPGTGSTDTQYF	TGTGCCAGCAGCCCCGGGACAGGGAGCACAGATACGCAGTATTTT
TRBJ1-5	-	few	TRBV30	CAWSVELGANQPQHF	TGTGCCTGGAGTGTGGAATTGGGGGCCAATCAGCCCCAGCATTTT
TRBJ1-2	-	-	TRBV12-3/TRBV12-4	CASGSSLRGYGYTF	TGTGCCAGCGGTAGCTCACTTAGGGGCTATGGCTACACCTTC
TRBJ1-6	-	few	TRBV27	CASSLWGTNSPLHF	TGTGCCAGCAGTTTATGGGGGACCAATTCACCCCTCCACTTT
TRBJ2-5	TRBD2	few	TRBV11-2	CASSLAMGRGGTSETQYF	TGTGCCAGCAGCTTAGCAATGGGGCGGGGGGGCACTTCGGAGACCCAGTACTTC
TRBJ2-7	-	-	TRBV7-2	CASDLGVSYEQYF	TGTGCCAGCGACCTCGGCGTCTCCTACGAGCAGTACTTC
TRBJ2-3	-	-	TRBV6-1	CASSDHPADTQYF	TGTGCCAGCAGTGACCATCCCGCAGATACGCAGTATTTT
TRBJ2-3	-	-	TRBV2	CASGTASWDTQYF	TGTGCCAGCGGGACGGCGTCCTGGGATACGCAGTATTTT